Listed here are 6 T cell receptor beta chains from one sample, sequenced in a study of blood T cell repertoires in COVID-19. This table comes from immunoSEQ multiplex PCR, and its TCRdb copy is limited to in-frame clones, with some not included. Here the sample spans about 200,000 clones, 83% being singletons. The sample comprised peripheral blood. These receptors were obtained from a woman aged 40-49 years with active or convalescent COVID-19.

This clone appeared a single time. The chain couples TRBV20-1 to TRBJ2-1, with 12 bases that match TRBD2. This CDR3 has 17 residues. Germline values: CDR1 DFQATT, CDR2 SNEGSKA (reference sequence). The trim removed 3 bases at V and 7 bases at J, leaving 13 bases unmatched. CDR3: CSASPLGGTSGSNEQFF. DNA of the CDR3: TGCAGTGCTAGTCCCCTGGGCGGGACTAGCGGGTCTAATGAGCAGTTCTTC.

The rearrangement links TRBV6-2 or TRBV6-3 to TRBJ1-4, with D uncertain. CDR3 length: 16 amino acids. Deletions cut 2 bases from V and 8 bases from J, with 18 bases between. Germline CDR1 is MNHEY and CDR2 is SVGEGT. CDR3 sequence reads: CASSYGQTTQWEKLFF. CDR3 coding DNA: TGTGCCAGCAGTTACGGGCAGACAACCCAGTGGGAAAAACTGTTTTTT.

On this clone itself: The sample contains more than one DNA sequence encoding this CDR3. The chain carries TRBV28 and TRBJ2-5; possibly TRBD2 for D (5 bases). Germline lookup yields CDR1 MDHEN and CDR2 SYDVKM. V lost 7 bases to trimming and J lost 7 bases, with 22 bases between them. CDR3 length equals 15 residues. The CDR3 sequence: CASNPRRSGVGTQYF. CDR3 bases: TGTGCCAGCAACCCCAGGAGGTCAGGAGTGGGGACCCAGTACTTC.

The chain recombines TRBV19 with TRBJ2-2; 7 nucleotides agree with TRBD2. V gave up 4 bases and J gave up 3 bases; unmatched junction bases: 8. The CDR3 has 16 residues. Looked up from germline, CDR1 is LNHDA and CDR2 is SQIVND (reference sequence). CDR3 coding DNA: TGTGCCAGTAGTAGCGTGCGGGAGCGCCACACCGGGGAGCTGTTTTTT. This translates into CASSSVRERHTGELFF.

The gene calls are TRBV7-9 and TRBJ1-3; weak D call: TRBD1 (5 bases). This CDR3 comprises 17 residues. Germline CDR1 SEHNR, CDR2 FQNEAQ (reference sequence). V lost 1 base and J lost 4, with 17 bases in between. The CDR3: CASSLEPGYYRGNTIYF. The CDR3 region has the DNA TGTGCCAGCAGCTTAGAACCAGGGTATTATAGGGGAAACACCATATATTTT.

The chain links TRBV4-3 to TRBJ1-1; the D is unclear. Germline loops: CDR1 LGHNA, CDR2 YSLEER. Trimming left V 2 bases short and J 8 bases short, with 15 bases between. The CDR3 consists of 14 residues. CDR3 nucleotides: TGCGCCAGCAGCCAAAACCTCGGACTGCCCGAAGCTTTCTTT. Amino acid sequence: CASSQNLGLPEAFF.